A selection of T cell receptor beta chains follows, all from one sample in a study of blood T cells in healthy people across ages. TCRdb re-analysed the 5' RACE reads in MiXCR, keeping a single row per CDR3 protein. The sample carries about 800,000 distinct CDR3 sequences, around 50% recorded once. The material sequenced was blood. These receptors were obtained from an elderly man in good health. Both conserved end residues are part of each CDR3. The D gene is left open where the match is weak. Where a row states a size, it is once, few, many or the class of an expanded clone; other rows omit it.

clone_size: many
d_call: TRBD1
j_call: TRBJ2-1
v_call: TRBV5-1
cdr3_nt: TGCGCCAGCAGCTTGTCCGGGACAGGGCCGTACAATGAGCAGTTCTTC
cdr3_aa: CASSLSGTGPYNEQFF

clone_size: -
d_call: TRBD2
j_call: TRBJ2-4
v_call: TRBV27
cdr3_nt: TGTGCCAGCAGAGGACTAGCGGGAGGTCTCCGGGCCAAAAACATTCAGTACTTC
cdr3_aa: CASRGLAGGLRAKNIQYF

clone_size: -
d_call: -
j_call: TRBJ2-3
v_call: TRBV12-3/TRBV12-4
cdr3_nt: TGTGCCAGCAGTGCCCACAGCACAGATACGCAGTATTTT
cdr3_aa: CASSAHSTDTQYF

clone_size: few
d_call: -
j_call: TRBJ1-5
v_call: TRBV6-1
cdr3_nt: TGTGCCAGCACCGAAGCTAGGACAGATAGCAATCAGCCCCAGCATTTT
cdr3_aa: CASTEARTDSNQPQHF

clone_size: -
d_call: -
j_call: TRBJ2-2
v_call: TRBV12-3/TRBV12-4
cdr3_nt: TGTGCCAGCAGCCCCGACATCCAAAGGAACACCGGGGAGCTGTTTTTT
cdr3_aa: CASSPDIQRNTGELFF

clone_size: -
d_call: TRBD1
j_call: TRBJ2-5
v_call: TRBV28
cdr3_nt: TGTGCCAGCAGTCCGGACAGGGGGTCCGGGGAGACCCAGTACTTC
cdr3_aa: CASSPDRGSGETQYF

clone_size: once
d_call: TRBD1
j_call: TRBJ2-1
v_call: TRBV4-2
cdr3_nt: TGTGCCAGCAGCCAAGATTTAGGGACAGGGGACGAGCAGTTCTTC
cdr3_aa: CASSQDLGTGDEQFF

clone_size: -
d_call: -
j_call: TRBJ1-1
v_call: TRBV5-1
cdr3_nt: TGCGCCAGCAGCAAAGAGGGGCGAAACACTGAAGCTTTCTTT
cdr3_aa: CASSKEGRNTEAFF

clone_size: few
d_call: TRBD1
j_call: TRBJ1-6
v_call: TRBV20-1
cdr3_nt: TGCAGTGCTGGACGGGGACAGGGAGTGCCCAATAATTCACCCCTCCACTTT
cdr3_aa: CSAGRGQGVPNNSPLHF

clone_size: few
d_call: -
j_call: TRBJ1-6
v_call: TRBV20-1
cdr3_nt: TGCAGTGCTAGAGATCGAGGAAGGGGTAATTCACCCCTCCACTTT
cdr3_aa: CSARDRGRGNSPLHF

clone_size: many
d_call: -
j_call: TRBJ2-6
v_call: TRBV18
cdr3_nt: TGTGCCAGCTCACCCTTCTTGAGATCTGGGGCCAACGTCCTGACTTTC
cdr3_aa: CASSPFLRSGANVLTF

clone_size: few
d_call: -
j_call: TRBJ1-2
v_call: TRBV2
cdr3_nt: TGTGCCAGCAGCGTCAACAGGGTAGCGGGCTATGGCTACACCTTC
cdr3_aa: CASSVNRVAGYGYTF

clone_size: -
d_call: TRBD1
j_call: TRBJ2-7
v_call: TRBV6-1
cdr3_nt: TGTGCCAGCAGCCTGGACAGGGTAACCGAGCAGTACTTC
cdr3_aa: CASSLDRVTEQYF

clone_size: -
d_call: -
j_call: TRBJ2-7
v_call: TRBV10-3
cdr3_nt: TGTGCCGTCAGTGATTCTGAGGCCCCTAGAATGTACGAGCAGTACTTC
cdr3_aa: CAVSDSEAPRMYEQYF

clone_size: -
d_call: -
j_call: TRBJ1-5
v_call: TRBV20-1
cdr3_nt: TGCAGTGCCGACCGCGGCAATCAGCCCCAGCATTTT
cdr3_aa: CSADRGNQPQHF

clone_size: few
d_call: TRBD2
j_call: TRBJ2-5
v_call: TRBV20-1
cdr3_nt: TGCAGTGCTAGGAGGCGGCGGGGGGGCCAAGAGACCCAGTACTTC
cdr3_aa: CSARRRRGGQETQYF

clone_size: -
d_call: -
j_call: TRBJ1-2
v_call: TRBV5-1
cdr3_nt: TGCGCCAGCAGCCAGGGCACAGGGCCGAGGGGCTACACCTTC
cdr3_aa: CASSQGTGPRGYTF

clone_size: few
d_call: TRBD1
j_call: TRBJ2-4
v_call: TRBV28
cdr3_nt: TGTGCCAGCAGCGGAAGGGACAGGGTGAAAGACAAAAACATTCAGTACTTC
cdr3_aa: CASSGRDRVKDKNIQYF

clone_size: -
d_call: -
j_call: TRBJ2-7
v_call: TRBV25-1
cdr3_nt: TGTGCCAGCAGTAAGGCCGGAAACGGCTACGAGCAGTACTTC
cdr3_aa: CASSKAGNGYEQYF

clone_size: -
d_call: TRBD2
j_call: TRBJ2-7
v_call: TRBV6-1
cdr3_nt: TGTGCCAGCACCAGGACTAGAGCTGGCGAGCAGTACTTC
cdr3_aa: CASTRTRAGEQYF

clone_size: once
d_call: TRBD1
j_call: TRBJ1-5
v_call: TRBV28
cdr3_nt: TGTGCCAGCAGCCCCCCGGGACAGGGAGGATACAATCAGCCCCAGCATTTT
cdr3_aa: CASSPPGQGGYNQPQHF

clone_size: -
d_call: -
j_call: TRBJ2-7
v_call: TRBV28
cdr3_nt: TGTGCTTCACGGGCGGCCGTAACCTACGAGCAGTACTTC
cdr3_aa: CASRAAVTYEQYF

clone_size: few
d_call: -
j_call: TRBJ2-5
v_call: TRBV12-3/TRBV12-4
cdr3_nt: TGTGCCAGCAGCCCGTGGGACTCCATCAATGAGCAGTACTTC
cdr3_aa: CASSPWDSINEQYF

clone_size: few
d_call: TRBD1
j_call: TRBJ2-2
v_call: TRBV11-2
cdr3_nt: TGTGCCAGCAGCTTCAGGGGGCAGGACACCGGGGAGCTGTTTTTT
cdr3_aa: CASSFRGQDTGELFF

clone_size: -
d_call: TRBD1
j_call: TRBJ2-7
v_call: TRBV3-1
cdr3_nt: TGTGCCAGCAGCCACATCGGGACAGCAACCTACGAGCAGTACTTC
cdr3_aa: CASSHIGTATYEQYF

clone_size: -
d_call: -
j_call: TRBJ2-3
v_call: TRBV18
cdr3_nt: TGTGCCAGCTCACCGCAAGGGGTACGGAGCTCTGGTACGCAGTATTTT
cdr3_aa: CASSPQGVRSSGTQYF

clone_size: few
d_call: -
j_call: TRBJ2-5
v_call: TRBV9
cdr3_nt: TGTGCCAGCAGCGTAGTCGGGAGTGGGATAGAGACCCAGTACTTC
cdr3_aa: CASSVVGSGIETQYF

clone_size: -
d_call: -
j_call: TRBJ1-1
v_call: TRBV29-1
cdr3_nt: TGCAGCGTTGAAACGAGGGGAGTCTTCACTGAAGCTTTCTTT
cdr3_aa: CSVETRGVFTEAFF

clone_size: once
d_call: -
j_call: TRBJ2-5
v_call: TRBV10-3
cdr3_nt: TGTGCCATCAGGTCAGGGACCCAAGAGACCCAGTACTTC
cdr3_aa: CAIRSGTQETQYF

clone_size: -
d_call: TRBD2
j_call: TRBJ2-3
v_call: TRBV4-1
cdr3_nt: TGCGCCAGCAGTCTTCGGACTAGCGGGCCTCTTAACACAGATACGCAGTATTTT
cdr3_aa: CASSLRTSGPLNTDTQYF

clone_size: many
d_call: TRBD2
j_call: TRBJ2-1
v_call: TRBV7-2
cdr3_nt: TGTGCCAGCAGCCTAGGGGGAATTAGCGGGAGCAAGAATGAGCAGTTCTTC
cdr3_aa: CASSLGGISGSKNEQFF

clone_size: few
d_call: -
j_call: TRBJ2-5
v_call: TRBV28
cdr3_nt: TGTGCCAGCAGTTTAGAATTTCAGGGTTCGGAGACCCAGTACTTC
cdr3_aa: CASSLEFQGSETQYF

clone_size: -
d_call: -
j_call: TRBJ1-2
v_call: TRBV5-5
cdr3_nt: TGTGCCAGCAGCCCCCAGTGGGACCCCCGGGGCTATGGCTACACCTTC
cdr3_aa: CASSPQWDPRGYGYTF

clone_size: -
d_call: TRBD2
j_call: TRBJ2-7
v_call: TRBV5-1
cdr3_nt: TGCGCCAGCAGCCTGGAAGGGACTAGCGTCCCCTACGAGCAGTACTTC
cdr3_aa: CASSLEGTSVPYEQYF

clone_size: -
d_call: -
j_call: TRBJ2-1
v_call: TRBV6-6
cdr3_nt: TGTGCCCTCAGGGACGCTGGGGGCTACAATGAGCGGTACTTC
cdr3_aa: CALRDAGGYNERYF

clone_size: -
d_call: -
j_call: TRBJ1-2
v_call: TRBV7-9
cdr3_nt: TGTGCCAGCAGCGCCCTATCTAACTATGGCTACACCTTC
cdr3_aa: CASSALSNYGYTF

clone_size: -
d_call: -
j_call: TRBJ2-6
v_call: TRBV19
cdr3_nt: TGTGCCAGTAATATTGGAAGCTCTGGGGCCAACGTCCTGACTTTC
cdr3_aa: CASNIGSSGANVLTF

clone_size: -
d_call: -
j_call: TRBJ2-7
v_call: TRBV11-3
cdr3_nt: TGTGCCAGCAGACCAGGCTCCTCCTACGAGCAGTACTTC
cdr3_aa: CASRPGSSYEQYF

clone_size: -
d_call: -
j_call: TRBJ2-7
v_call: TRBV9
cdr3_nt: TGTGCCAGCAGCGTAGCGGACGGGGGGCTCTCCTACGAGCAGTACTTC
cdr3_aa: CASSVADGGLSYEQYF

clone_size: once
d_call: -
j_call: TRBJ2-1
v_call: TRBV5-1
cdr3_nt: TGCGCCGGCAGCTTCGGGACAACTTACAATGAGCAGTTCTTC
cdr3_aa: CAGSFGTTYNEQFF

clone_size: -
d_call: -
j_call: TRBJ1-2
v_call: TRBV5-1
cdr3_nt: TGCGCCAGTCGCCCCTGGACGGCTGAAAACTATGGCTACACCTTC
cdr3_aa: CASRPWTAENYGYTF

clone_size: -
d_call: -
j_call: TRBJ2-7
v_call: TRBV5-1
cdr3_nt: TGCGCCAGCAGCTTGGAGGGCAGGACGGGGGACGAGCAGTACTTC
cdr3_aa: CASSLEGRTGDEQYF

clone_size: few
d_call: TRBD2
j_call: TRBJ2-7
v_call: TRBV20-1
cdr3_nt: TGCAGTGCTAGAATTGTACTAGCGGGAAGATCGTACGAGCAGTACTTC
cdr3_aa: CSARIVLAGRSYEQYF

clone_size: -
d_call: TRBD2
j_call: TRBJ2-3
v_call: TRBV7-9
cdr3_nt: TGTGCCAGCAAACTAGCGGGAGAGACAGATACGCAGTATTTT
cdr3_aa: CASKLAGETDTQYF

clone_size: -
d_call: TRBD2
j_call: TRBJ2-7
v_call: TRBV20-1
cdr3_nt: TGCAGTGCTTGGGGACTAGCTGCCTCCTACGAGCAGTACTTC
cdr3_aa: CSAWGLAASYEQYF

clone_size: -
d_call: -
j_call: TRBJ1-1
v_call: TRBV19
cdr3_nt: TGTGCCTCCCAACGTGGGAGTTCCAACACTGAAGCTTTCTTT
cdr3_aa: CASQRGSSNTEAFF

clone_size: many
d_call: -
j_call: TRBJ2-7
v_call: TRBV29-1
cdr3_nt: TGCAGCGTTGAAGGAGCAGGGCTCGAGCAGTACTTC
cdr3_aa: CSVEGAGLEQYF

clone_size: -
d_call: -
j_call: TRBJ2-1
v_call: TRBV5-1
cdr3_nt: TGCGCCAGCAGCTTGGGAGGAGGGGCCCCTTCCCACAATGAGCAGTTCTTC
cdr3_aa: CASSLGGGAPSHNEQFF

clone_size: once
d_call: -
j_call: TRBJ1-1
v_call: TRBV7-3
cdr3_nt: TGTGTCAGCAGCTTAGGCAGGGCGACTGAAGCTTTCTTT
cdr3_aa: CVSSLGRATEAFF

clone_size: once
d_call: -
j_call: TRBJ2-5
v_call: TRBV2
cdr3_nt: TGTGCCAGCACTACCCCAAGGGGGGAGCAGTACTTC
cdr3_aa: CASTTPRGEQYF

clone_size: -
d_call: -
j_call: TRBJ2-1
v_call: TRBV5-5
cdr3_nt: TGTGCCAGCAGCTTGGAAGCGACCCCCTGCAATGAGCAGTTCTTC
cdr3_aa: CASSLEATPCNEQFF

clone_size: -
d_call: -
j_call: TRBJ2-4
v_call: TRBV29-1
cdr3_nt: TGCAGCGTATCCGTAGGGGCAGTGGGCAAAAACATTCAGTACTTC
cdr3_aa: CSVSVGAVGKNIQYF

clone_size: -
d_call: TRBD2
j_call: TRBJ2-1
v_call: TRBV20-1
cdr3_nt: TGCAGTGCTAGGGGGACTAGCGGGAGGGCCGTCAATGAGCAGTTCTTC
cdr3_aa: CSARGTSGRAVNEQFF

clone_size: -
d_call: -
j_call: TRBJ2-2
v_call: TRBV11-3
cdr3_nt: TGTGCCAGCAGCAATCGGGACACTGGACGTCCCGGGGAGCTGTTTTTT
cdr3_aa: CASSNRDTGRPGELFF

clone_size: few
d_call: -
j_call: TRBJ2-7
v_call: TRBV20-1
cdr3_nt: TGCAGTGCTAGACGATCGGGGTACGAGCAGTACTTC
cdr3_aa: CSARRSGYEQYF